This record covers a single T cell receptor (beta chain). Its binding antigen is unknown. Base-call qualities are not available, and no considerably larger clone is one nucleotide away. The sample's treatment or condition, from its label and the paper: in vitro stimulation with specific CMV peptide epitopes to enrich CMV-specific T cells. These data originate in a study of T cell repertoires in cytomegalovirus infection (dated by TCRdb to the late 2010s). Describing the broader study: Recently identified HLA-C-restricted CMV epitopes, whose presentation resists viral immunomodulation, were targeted by peptide stimulations together with well-studied HLA-B-restricted epitopes. Donor HLA type was relevant to the analysis, as public TCR beta signatures indicated carriage of CMV infection together with the matching HLA type.

Broad study findings and their caveats: In the ex vivo response, HLA-C-restricted CMV-specific TCR beta clonotypes were dominant, and in two of eight donors the single most frequent clonotype came from this HLA-C-restricted group. In both this cohort and an independent approximately 350-donor cohort, the cumulative frequency of public TCR beta family members distinguished carriers of CMV infection plus the relevant HLA type.

TCRdb shows the sequencer as Illumina HiSeq 1500. TCRdb reprocessed the public reads (quality trimming at Q25 with fastp, clone calling with MiXCR) and kept in-frame beta chains. CDR3 protein duplicates are merged, each entry listing the most common genes and DNA. For this sample the table gives around 500,000 distinct CDR3 sequences, of which more than 40% were detected only once. The ten largest clones add up to around 45% of the sample. Reading the germline V gene (reference sequence) gives CDR1 MNHNY and CDR2 SVGAGI. Spanning cysteine to phenylalanine, the CDR3 consists of 11 amino acids. This entry keeps only the CDR3 DNA: 33 bases, framed from base 1. Trimming removed 10 bases from V and 1 base from J, leaving 7 bases between the germline ends.

The chain uses TRBV6-6 and TRBJ1-1; perhaps TRBD1 is the D gene, with 5 bases matching. The sample here was cultured PBMCs, taken from culture after CMV antigen stimulation. This sequence originates from a human donor in good health (CMV status not recorded). Some clones in this sample may be carry-over from other donors' samples. The DNA is TGTGCCACCCAGGGGAACACTGAAGCTTTCTTT. Its product reads: CATQGNTEAFF.